These 12 T cell receptor beta chains were all obtained from the same sample, sequenced in a study of T cell repertoires in aging, cancer and after chemotherapy. The template was genomic DNA from peripheral blood, not RNA. Rearranged V-D-J TRB sequences were amplified with a mixed TRB-A/B primer pool. TCRdb recomputed calls from the multiplex PCR reads with MiXCR, one row per CDR3 protein. The sample holds more than 800 distinct CDR3 sequences; about a fifth are singletons and the top ten take approximately 40%. Input material: blood. The receptors come from a human donor with a blood cancer.

This chain connects TRBV19 to TRBJ2-7, with 14 bases lining up with TRBD2. CDR3 length equals 17 residues. Germline V lookup: CDR1 LNHDA, CDR2 SQIVND (reference sequence). The trim removed 6 bases at V and 2 bases at J, leaving 9 bases unmatched. The CDR3 DNA is TGTGCCAGTAGGTGGACTAGCGGGGGGACACTAACCTACGAGCAGTACTTC. Translating gives CASRWTSGGTLTYEQYF.

In its sample, this clonotype ranks as medium-sized. The CDR3 reads CATSRYTEDEQFF. In DNA, the CDR3 is TGTGCCACCAGCAGATATACAGAGGATGAGCAGTTCTTC. The chain recombines TRBV15 with TRBJ2-1; the D is unclear. CDR1 and CDR2 (germline): LNHNV, YYDKDF (reference sequence). The CDR3 spans 13 residues. With 2 bases removed from V and 8 bases from J, the gap between germline ends came to 10 bases.

The sample holds one count of this clonotype. This sequence joins TRBV9 and TRBJ1-1, with TRBD1 as a possible D gene (5 bases). Germline assignment: CDR1 SGDLS and CDR2 YYNGEE. The CDR3 consists of 11 residues. Between the trimmed V and J ends, which lost 5 bases and 4 bases, there was a span of 6 bases. Here the CDR3 DNA reads TGTGCCAGCAGTGGGGGCACTGAAGCTTTCTTT. This encodes CASSGGTEAFF.

A word on this clonotype: Since the CDR3 does not end with the conserved phenylalanine or tryptophan, this likely comes from a read error. Because the CDR3's place on the DNA is in doubt, the DNA is left out and the CDR3 is given as listed by TCRdb. The CDR3 loop reads CASTRDLAG. This chain links TRBV6-1 with TRBJ2-7; no check of the table's D call, TRBD2, against the DNA was made. The CDR3 is 9 residues long, counting both termini. Germline CDR1 reads MNHNS; CDR2 reads SASEGT.

By share, this clonotype counts as large. The chain has TRBV18 and TRBJ2-2; 8 bases are a match to TRBD2. This CDR3 spans 15 amino acids. Losses at the gene ends were 3 bases for V and 7 bases for J; bases not matched to a gene: 7. Germline V lookup: CDR1 KGHSH, CDR2 LQKENI. CDR3 protein: CASSPGSGSHGELFF. In nucleotides, the CDR3 is TGTGCCAGCTCACCGGGCAGCGGGAGTCACGGGGAGCTGTTTTTT.

This clonotype is judged large. The rearrangement uses TRBV19 and TRBJ2-1, with no clear D. The CDR3 contains 14 residues. Germline V gene data show CDR1 as LNHDA and CDR2 as SQIVND (reference sequence). Trimming shortened V by 3 bases and J by 8 bases, and 14 bases separated the two germline ends. CDR3 in DNA: TGTGCCAGTAGTATCGTCGGAAGTCTCGATGAGCAGTTCTTC. This encodes CASSIVGSLDEQFF.

The chain is built from TRBV5-1 and TRBJ1-2; D may be TRBD1 (6 bases). Germline values: CDR1 SGHRS, CDR2 YFSETQ. The CDR3 sequence is 15 residues long. Trimming pared 0 bases from V and 0 bases from J, leaving 9 bases between. Here the CDR3 DNA reads TGCGCCAGCAGCTTGGATAGGACAGCTAACTATGGCTACACCTTC. As protein: CASSLDRTANYGYTF.

This clonotype is labeled as medium-sized (0.01 to 0.1%). The rearrangement links TRBV18 to TRBJ1-2; TRBD1 agrees at 9 bases. CDR3 length: 14 residues. V gave up 8 bases and J gave up 4 bases; unmatched junction bases: 8. The germline CDR1 and CDR2 sequences are KGHSH and LQKENI. CDR3 sequence: CASSRTGDRYGYTF. In nucleotides, the CDR3 is TGTGCCAGCAGCCGGACAGGGGATCGCTATGGCTACACCTTC.

The chain carries TRBV15 and TRBJ2-5; 7 nucleotides match TRBD1. V was pared by 0 bases and J by 5 bases, with 18 bases of the junction left unmatched. Germline loops: CDR1 LNHNV, CDR2 YYDKDF (reference sequence). The CDR3 has 19 residues. For the CDR3, the DNA is TGTGCCACCAGCAGAGATCTCACGCAGGGACAGCTGACCGGGGAGACCCAGTACTTC. Amino acids: CATSRDLTQGQLTGETQYF.

This clonotype was picked up a small number of times. The V and J genes are TRBV7-9 and TRBJ1-1; 7 bases are shared with TRBD1. The V gene end was trimmed by 3 bases and the J gene end by 11 bases; junction bases not matched to a gene: 6. The V gene's germline CDR1 is SEHNR and CDR2 FQNEAQ (reference sequence). This CDR3 contains 12 residues. CDR3 nucleotides: TGTGCCAGCAGCTTTAGACAGGGTCGGGCTTTCTTT. It specifies CASSFRQGRAFF.

This clonotype is termed medium-sized. The chain carries TRBV6-5 and TRBJ1-5; D gene unclear. This CDR3 comprises 15 residues. Between the trimmed V and J ends, which lost 2 bases and 7 bases, there was a span of 15 bases. CDR1 and CDR2 from the germline V gene are MNHEY and SVGAGI. This CDR3 reads CASSYRQPEVQPQHF. Here the CDR3 DNA reads TGTGCCAGCAGTTACCGGCAGCCGGAGGTCCAGCCCCAGCATTTT.

By sample fraction, this clonotype is medium-sized. V and J are TRBV28 and TRBJ2-1; D gene unclear. Per the germline V gene, CDR1 is MDHEN and CDR2 is SYDVKM. The length of the CDR3 is 13 residues. With 5 bases removed from V and 0 bases from J, the gap between germline ends came to 5 bases. CDR3 sequence: CASSQDSYNEQFF. CDR3 nucleotide sequence: TGTGCCAGCAGTCAAGACTCCTACAATGAGCAGTTCTTC.